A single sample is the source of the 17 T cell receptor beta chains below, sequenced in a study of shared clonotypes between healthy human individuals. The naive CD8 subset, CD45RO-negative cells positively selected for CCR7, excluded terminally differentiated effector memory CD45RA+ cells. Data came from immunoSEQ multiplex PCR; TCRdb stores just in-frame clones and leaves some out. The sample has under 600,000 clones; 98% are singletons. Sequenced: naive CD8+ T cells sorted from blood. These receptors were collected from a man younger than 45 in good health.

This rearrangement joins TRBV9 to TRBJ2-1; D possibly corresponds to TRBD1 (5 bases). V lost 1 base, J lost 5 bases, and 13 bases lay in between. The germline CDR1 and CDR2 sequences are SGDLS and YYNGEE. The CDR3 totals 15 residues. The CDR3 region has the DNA TGTGCCAGCAGCGTAAGGATCCAAGGGGACAATGAGCAGTTCTTC. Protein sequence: CASSVRIQGDNEQFF.

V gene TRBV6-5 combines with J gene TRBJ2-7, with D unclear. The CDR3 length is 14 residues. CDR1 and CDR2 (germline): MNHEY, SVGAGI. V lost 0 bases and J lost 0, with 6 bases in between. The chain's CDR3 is CASSYSLSSYEQYF. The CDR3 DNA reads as TGTGCCAGCAGTTACTCGTTGAGCTCCTACGAGCAGTACTTC.

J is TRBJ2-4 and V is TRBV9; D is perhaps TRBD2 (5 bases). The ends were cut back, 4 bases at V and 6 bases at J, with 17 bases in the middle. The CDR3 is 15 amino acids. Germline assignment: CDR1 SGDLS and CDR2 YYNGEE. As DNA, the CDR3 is TGTGCCAGCAGCCCAGGCGAGGGTGCCGGAAACATTCAGTACTTC. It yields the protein CASSPGEGAGNIQYF.

CDR3 nucleotides: TGTGCCAGCAGCTCGCCAAGGGGAACCGTGTACCAAGAGACCCAGTACTTC. Its translation is CASSSPRGTVYQETQYF. The V and J genes are TRBV11-2 and TRBJ2-5; D perhaps matches TRBD1 (5 bases). The ends were cut back, 4 bases at V and 0 bases at J, with 18 bases in the middle. This CDR3 region has 17 residues. Germline V gene data show CDR1 as SGHAT and CDR2 as FQNNGV.

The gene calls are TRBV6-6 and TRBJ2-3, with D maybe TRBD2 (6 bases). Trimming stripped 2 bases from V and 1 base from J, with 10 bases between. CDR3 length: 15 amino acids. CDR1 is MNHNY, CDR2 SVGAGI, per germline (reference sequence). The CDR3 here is CASSYPTSGTDTQYF. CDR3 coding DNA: TGTGCCAGCAGTTACCCGACTAGTGGCACAGATACGCAGTATTTT.

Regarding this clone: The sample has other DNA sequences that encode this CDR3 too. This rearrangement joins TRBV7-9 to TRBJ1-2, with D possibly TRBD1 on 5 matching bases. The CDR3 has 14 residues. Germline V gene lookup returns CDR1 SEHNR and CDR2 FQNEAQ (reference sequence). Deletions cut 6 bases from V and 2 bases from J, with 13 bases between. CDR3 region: CASSRVGQNYGYTF. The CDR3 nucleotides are TGTGCCAGCAGTCGCGTGGGGCAGAACTATGGCTACACCTTC.

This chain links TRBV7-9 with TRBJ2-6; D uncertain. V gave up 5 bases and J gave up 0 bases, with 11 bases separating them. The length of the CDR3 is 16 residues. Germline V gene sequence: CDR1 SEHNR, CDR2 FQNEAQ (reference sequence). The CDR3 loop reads CASSQARSSGANVLTF. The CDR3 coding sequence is TGTGCCAGCAGCCAAGCCCGGAGCTCTGGGGCCAACGTCCTGACTTTC.

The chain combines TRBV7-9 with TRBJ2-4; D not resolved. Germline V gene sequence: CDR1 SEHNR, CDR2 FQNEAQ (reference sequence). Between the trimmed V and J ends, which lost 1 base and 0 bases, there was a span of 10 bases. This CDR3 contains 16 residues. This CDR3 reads CASSLGGTLAKNIQYF. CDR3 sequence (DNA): TGTGCCAGCAGCTTAGGAGGAACGCTAGCCAAAAACATTCAGTACTTC.

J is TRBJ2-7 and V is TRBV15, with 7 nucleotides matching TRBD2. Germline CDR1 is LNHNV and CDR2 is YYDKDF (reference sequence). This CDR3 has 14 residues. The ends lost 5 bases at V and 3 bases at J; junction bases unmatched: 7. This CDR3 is CATSDPSGGYEQYF. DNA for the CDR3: TGTGCCACCAGCGATCCGTCGGGGGGCTACGAGCAGTACTTC.

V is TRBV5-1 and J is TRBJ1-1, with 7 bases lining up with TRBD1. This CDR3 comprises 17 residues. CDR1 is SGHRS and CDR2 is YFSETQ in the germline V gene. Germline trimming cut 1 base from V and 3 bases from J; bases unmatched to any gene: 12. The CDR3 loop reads CASSLNPGTEAYTEAFF. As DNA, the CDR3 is TGCGCCAGCAGCTTGAATCCCGGGACAGAAGCCTACACTGAAGCTTTCTTT.

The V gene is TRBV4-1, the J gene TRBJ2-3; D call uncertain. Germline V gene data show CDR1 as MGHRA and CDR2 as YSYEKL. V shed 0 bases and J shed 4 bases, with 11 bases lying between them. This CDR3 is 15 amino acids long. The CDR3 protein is CASSQDPRPADTQYF. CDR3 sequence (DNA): TGCGCCAGCAGCCAAGACCCCCGACCCGCAGATACGCAGTATTTT.

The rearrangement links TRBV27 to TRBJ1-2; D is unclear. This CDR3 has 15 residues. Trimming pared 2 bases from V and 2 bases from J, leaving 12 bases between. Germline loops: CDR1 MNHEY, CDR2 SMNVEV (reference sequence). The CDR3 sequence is CASSLGRTGNYGYTF. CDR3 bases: TGTGCCAGCAGTTTAGGACGGACTGGAAACTATGGCTACACCTTC.

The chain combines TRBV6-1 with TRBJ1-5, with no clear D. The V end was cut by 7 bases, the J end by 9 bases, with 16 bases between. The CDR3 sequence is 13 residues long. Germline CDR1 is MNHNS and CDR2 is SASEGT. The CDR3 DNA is TGTGCCAGCATGGGATATCGAGCTTGGCCCCAGCATTTT. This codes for CASMGYRAWPQHF.

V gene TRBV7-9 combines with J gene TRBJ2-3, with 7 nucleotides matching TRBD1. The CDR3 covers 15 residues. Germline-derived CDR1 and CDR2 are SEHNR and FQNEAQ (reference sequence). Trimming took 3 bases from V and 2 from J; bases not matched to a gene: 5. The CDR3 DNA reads TGTGCCAGCAGCTTTGAAAGGGGGCACACAGATACGCAGTATTTT. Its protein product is CASSFERGHTDTQYF. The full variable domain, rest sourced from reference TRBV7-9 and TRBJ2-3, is DTGVSQNPRHKITKRGQNVTFRCDPISEHNRLYWYRQTLGQGPEFLTYFQNEAQLEKSRLLSDRFSAERPKGSFSTLEIQRTEQGDSAMYLCASSFERGHTDTQYFGPGTRLTVL.

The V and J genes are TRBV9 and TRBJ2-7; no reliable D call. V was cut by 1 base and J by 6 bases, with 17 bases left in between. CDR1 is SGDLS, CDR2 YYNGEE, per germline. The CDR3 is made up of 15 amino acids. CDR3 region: CASSVMPSSLGEQYF. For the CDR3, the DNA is TGTGCCAGCAGCGTAATGCCCAGCTCCTTAGGCGAGCAGTACTTC.

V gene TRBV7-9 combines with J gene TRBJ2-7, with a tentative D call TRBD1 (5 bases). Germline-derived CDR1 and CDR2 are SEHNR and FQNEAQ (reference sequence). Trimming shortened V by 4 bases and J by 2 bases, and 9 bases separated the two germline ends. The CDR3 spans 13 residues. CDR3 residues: CASSSGFTYEQYF. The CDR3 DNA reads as TGTGCCAGCAGCTCAGGGTTTACCTACGAGCAGTACTTC. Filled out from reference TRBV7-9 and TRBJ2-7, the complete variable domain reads DTGVSQNPRHKITKRGQNVTFRCDPISEHNRLYWYRQTLGQGPEFLTYFQNEAQLEKSRLLSDRFSAERPKGSFSTLEIQRTEQGDSAMYLCASSSGFTYEQYFGPGTRLTVT.

CDR3 amino acids: CASSLQGLRTEAFF. The DNA for the CDR3 is TGTGCCAGCAGCTTGCAGGGGTTAAGGACTGAAGCTTTCTTT. The chain joins TRBV7-9 to TRBJ1-1; a weak D match, TRBD1 (6 bases). Germline V gives CDR1 SEHNR, CDR2 FQNEAQ (reference sequence). The CDR3 is 14 amino acids. Trimming took off 3 bases at V and 5 bases at J, with 13 bases between the two ends.